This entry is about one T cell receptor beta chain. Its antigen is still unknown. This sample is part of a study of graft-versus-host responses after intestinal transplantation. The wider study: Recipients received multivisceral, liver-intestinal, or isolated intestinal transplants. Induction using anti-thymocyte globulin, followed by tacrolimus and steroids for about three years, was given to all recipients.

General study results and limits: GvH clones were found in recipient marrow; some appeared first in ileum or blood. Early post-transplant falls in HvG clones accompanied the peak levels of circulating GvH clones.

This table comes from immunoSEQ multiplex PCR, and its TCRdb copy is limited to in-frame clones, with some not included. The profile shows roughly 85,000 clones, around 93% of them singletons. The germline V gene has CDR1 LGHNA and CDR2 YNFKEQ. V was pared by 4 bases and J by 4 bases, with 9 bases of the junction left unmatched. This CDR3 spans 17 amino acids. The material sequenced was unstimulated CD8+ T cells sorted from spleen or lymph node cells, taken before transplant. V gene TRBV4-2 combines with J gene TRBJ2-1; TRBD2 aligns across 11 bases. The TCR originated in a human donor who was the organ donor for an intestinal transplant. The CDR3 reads CASSPRVAGGQYNEQFF. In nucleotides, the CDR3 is TGTGCCAGCAGCCCCAGGGTAGCGGGAGGGCAGTACAATGAGCAGTTCTTC.